The 18 T cell receptor beta chains reported below all come from one sample, sequenced in a study of tumor and adjacent non-tumor tissue in lung cancer. A modified ARM-PCR protocol with three rounds of nested PCR amplified TCRbeta. TCRdb analysed the multiplex PCR reads with MiXCR anew, one entry per CDR3 protein. The sample shows some 77,000 distinct CDR3 sequences, nearly 70% of them seen only once. The template was RNA from unsorted bulk tissue. Specimen: lung tumor tissue. These receptor sequences come from a woman between 65 and 79 years old with non-small cell lung cancer.

This clonotype was seen a few times. Germline is not matched at one junction end, which may reflect a read error. This rearrangement joins TRBV29-1 to TRBJ2-3, with 11 bases aligning to TRBD2. The CDR3 extends over 15 amino acids. Germline V lookup: CDR1 SQVTM, CDR2 ANQGSEA. The CDR3, as DNA: TGCAGCGTTGAAGTGGAGACTAGCGGGACAGATACGCAGTATTTC. Protein product: CSVEVETSGTDTQYF.

As concerns this clonotype: One end of the junction varies from germline; a read error may be responsible. This sequence joins TRBV6-2 or TRBV6-3 and TRBJ2-5, with D tentatively TRBD2 (6 bases). The germline gives CDR1 MNHEY, CDR2 SVGEGT. The CDR3 totals 15 residues. The CDR3: CTSSYWGTSGETQYF. CDR3 sequence (DNA): TGTACCAGCAGTTACTGGGGGACCAGCGGGGAGACCCAGTACTTC.

This clonotype was detected once. One end of the junction fails to match germline, which may point to a read error. CDR3 nucleotide sequence: TGTGCCAGCCGTCGGGGGACCCAAGATACCCAGTACTTC. The encoded protein is CASRRGTQDTQYF. This chain links TRBV11-3 with TRBJ2-5, with a possible D match to TRBD2 (6 bases). Looked up from germline, CDR1 is SGHNT and CDR2 is YENEEA. The CDR3 extends over 13 amino acids.

Turning to this clonotype: No conserved phenylalanine or tryptophan ends this CDR3, so it is likely a read error. The chain combines TRBV11-1 with TRBJ1-2; D unclear. Germline values: CDR1 SGHAT, CDR2 FQDESV (reference sequence). The CDR3 is made up of 14 amino acids. CDR3 amino acids: CASSHSGVGYGYTV. CDR3 nucleotide sequence: TGTGCCAGCAGTCATTCGGGAGTTGGTTATGGTTACACCGTC.

On this clonotype: This may be a read error, as it is one base from a much larger clone. The chain uses TRBV28 and TRBJ2-1; D may be TRBD1 (5 bases). Germline CDR1 and CDR2: MDHEN and SYDVKM. This CDR3 region has 17 residues. This chain's CDR3 is CASSSELGRSSYNERFF. In DNA, the CDR3 is TGTGCCAGCAGCAGCGAATTGGGGCGGAGTTCCTACAATGAGCGGTTCTTC.

The chain has TRBV29-1 and TRBJ2-3; 9 nucleotides match TRBD1. V lost 8 bases, J lost 6 bases, and 6 bases stayed unmatched. Germline V gives CDR1 SQVTM, CDR2 ANQGSEA. The CDR3 contains 12 residues. CDR3 loop: CSMGQGRDTQYF. The CDR3 nucleotides are TGCAGCATGGGACAGGGTAGGGATACGCAGTATTTT.

The chain employs TRBV5-6 and TRBJ2-1; D tentatively fits TRBD1 or TRBD2 (5 bases each). CDR3 length: 15 residues. Germline CDR1 and CDR2: SGHDT and YYEEEE. Trimming shortened V by 3 bases and J by 11 bases, and 21 bases separated the two germline ends. As DNA, the CDR3 is TGTGCCAGCAGCTACCGGGACGGCGGTGTTAATAAGCAGTTCTTC. As protein: CASSYRDGGVNKQFF.

This clonotype appeared a single time. The conserved closing phenylalanine or tryptophan is absent in this CDR3, likely reflecting a read error. The chain is built from TRBV6-5 and TRBJ1-4, with TRBD1 matching 8 bases. V was clipped by 5 bases and J by 3 bases; unmatched bases: 2. The CDR3 totals 14 residues. Germline CDR1 reads MNHEY; CDR2 reads SVGAGI. CDR3: CASSETGANEKLFC. CDR3 in DNA: TGTGCCAGCAGTGAGACAGGGGCTAATGAAAAACTGTTTTGT.

The sample holds a few counts of this clonotype. The junction departs from germline at one end; a sequencing error may be responsible. This rearrangement joins TRBV20-1 to TRBJ2-5; the D gene is possibly TRBD1 (7 bases). This CDR3 is built from 15 residues. Germline V gene data show CDR1 as DFQATT and CDR2 as SNEGSKA (reference sequence). The CDR3: CSTRETGEVWETQYF. The CDR3 DNA reads as TGCAGTACTAGAGAAACAGGGGAGGTCTGGGAGACCCAGTACTTC.

The chain uses TRBV6-1 and TRBJ1-1; TRBD1 agrees at 7 bases. Germline-derived CDR1 and CDR2 are MNHNS and SASEGT. The CDR3 totals 15 residues. With 5 bases clipped from V and 1 base from J, the junction kept 7 bases outside the gene matches. The CDR3 loop reads CASSPRSGGNTEAFF. Written as DNA, the CDR3 is TGTGCCAGCAGTCCCCGGTCAGGGGGGAACACTGAAGCTTTCTTT.

This clonotype appeared once. The chain employs TRBV4-1 and TRBJ2-7; D is possibly TRBD2 (7 bases). V shed 0 bases and J shed 8 bases, with 23 bases lying between them. From germline, CDR1 is MGHRA and CDR2 YSYEKL. The CDR3 has 17 residues. In DNA, the CDR3 is TGCGCCAGCAGCCAAGATCGGGAGGACGCGGCAGGGGACAAGCAGTACTTC. Translation: CASSQDREDAAGDKQYF.

A word on this clonotype: A junction boundary mismatches the germline segment, possibly from a read error. The chain uses TRBV12-3 or TRBV12-4 and TRBJ1-5; 8 bases are a match to TRBD1. This CDR3 region has 16 residues. The CDR3 nucleotides read TGTGCCAGCGGTGCAAAGACAGGGGTCGTTAATCAGCCCGAGCATTTT. This gives the protein CASGAKTGVVNQPEHF.

In its sample, this clonotype ranks as medium-sized. The genes are TRBV12-3 or TRBV12-4 and TRBJ2-3, with D perhaps TRBD2 (5 bases). The CDR3 totals 15 residues. V was trimmed by 0 bases and J by 4 bases, leaving 11 bases between them. CDR3 coding DNA: TGTGCCAGCAGTTTAGCGGGAGTCCACCCAGATACGCAGTATTTT. Protein product: CASSLAGVHPDTQYF.

Concerning this clonotype itself: One base away lies a much larger clone, so this may be a sequencing read error. No conserved phenylalanine or tryptophan ends this CDR3, so it is likely a read error. V is TRBV20-1 and J is TRBJ2-1; 7 nucleotides match TRBD2. Trimming cost V 7 bases and J 7 bases; bases outside gene matches: 7. The CDR3 spans 12 residues. Germline V gene data show CDR1 as DFQATT and CDR2 as SNEGSKA (reference sequence). CDR3 DNA: TGCAGTGTGGGGAGGGTCCCAAATGAGCAGTTCTTG. Amino acids: CSVGRVPNEQFL.

Points on this clonotype: A read error is possible here, since a much larger clone lies one base away. The chain has TRBV7-8 and TRBJ2-5; TRBD1 might be the D (6 bases). CDR1 SGHVS and CDR2 FQNEAQ come from the germline V gene. This CDR3 is built from 13 residues. CDR3 bases: TGTGCCAGCAGCTTAGACAGGGTAGAGACCCAGCACTTC. This gives the protein CASSLDRVETQHF.

Concerning this clonotype itself: Because it lacks the conserved phenylalanine or tryptophan at the end, this CDR3 is likely a read error. The J gene is TRBJ2-2, the V gene TRBV4-2, with 7 bases fitting TRBD2. This CDR3 contains 17 residues. Trimming at V came to 2 bases and at J to 7 bases, leaving 13 bases not matched to a gene. Germline lookup yields CDR1 LGHNA and CDR2 YNFKEQ. CDR3 sequence: CASSQFESGKADGELFS. CDR3 DNA: TGTGCCAGCAGCCAATTTGAAAGCGGGAAGGCCGACGGGGAGCTGTTTTCT.

About this clonotype: An end of the junction does not agree with germline; a read error may underlie this. The chain uses TRBV28 and TRBJ1-2; the D is unclear. Germline values: CDR1 MDHEN, CDR2 SYDVKM. The CDR3 spans 12 residues. In DNA, the CDR3 is TGTACCAGCAGAACTACTAACTATTGCTACACCTTC. This sequence encodes CTSRTTNYCYTF.

This chain joins TRBV20-1 and TRBJ2-7; TRBD1 is a possible D gene (6 bases). The germline V gene has CDR1 DFQATT and CDR2 SNEGSKA (reference sequence). The CDR3 is 15 residues long. Trimming took 3 bases from V and 4 from J, leaving 19 bases between them. The CDR3 loop reads CSASTYGTISYEQYF. The CDR3 coding sequence is TGCAGTGCTAGCACTTACGGGACAATTTCTTACGAGCAGTACTTC.